This TCR beta chain was identified in a study of OX40 agonist ivuxolimab in advanced cancers. Across the whole study: Head and neck, renal cell, melanoma or hepatocellular carcinoma were the cancers that dose-escalation patients had. The study, taken as a whole, reports: Mean expanded clone counts were higher in CD8+ than CD4+ T cells. The study observed clonal expansion of CD4+ and CD8+ blood T cells by week 6 at 0.1 to 3.0 mg/kg.

Here immunoSEQ multiplex PCR was the method, and the copy in TCRdb shows in-frame clones only, minus some. The sample records 60,000 to 85,000 clones, 70% to 80% being singletons. To note about this clone: Antigen unknown.

V gave up 7 bases and J gave up 2 bases; unmatched junction bases: 9. Germline CDR1 is MDHEN and CDR2 is SYDVKM. This CDR3 spans 17 amino acids. Sample: CD4+ or CD8+ T cells sorted from blood, taken in a trial of the OX40 agonist ivuxolimab. The receptor was isolated from an adult with an advanced solid tumor such as melanoma, head and neck, liver or kidney cancer. This sequence joins TRBV28 and TRBJ2-1, with 12 bases that match TRBD1. CDR3: CASKGTGGDLTYNEQFF. In DNA form, the CDR3 reads TGTGCCAGCAAAGGGACAGGGGGCGATTTGACCTACAATGAGCAGTTCTTC.